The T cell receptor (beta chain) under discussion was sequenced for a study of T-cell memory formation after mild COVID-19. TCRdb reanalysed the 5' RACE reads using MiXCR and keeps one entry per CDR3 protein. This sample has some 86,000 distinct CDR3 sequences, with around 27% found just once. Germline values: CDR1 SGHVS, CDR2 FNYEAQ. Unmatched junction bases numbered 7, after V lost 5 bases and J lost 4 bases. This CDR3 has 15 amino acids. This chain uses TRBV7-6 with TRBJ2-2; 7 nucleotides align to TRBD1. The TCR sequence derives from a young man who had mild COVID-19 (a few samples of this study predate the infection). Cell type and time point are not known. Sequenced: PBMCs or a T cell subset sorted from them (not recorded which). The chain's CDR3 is CASSLGQVPTGELFF. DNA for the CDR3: TGTGCCAGCAGCCTAGGACAGGTCCCCACCGGGGAGCTGTTTTTT.